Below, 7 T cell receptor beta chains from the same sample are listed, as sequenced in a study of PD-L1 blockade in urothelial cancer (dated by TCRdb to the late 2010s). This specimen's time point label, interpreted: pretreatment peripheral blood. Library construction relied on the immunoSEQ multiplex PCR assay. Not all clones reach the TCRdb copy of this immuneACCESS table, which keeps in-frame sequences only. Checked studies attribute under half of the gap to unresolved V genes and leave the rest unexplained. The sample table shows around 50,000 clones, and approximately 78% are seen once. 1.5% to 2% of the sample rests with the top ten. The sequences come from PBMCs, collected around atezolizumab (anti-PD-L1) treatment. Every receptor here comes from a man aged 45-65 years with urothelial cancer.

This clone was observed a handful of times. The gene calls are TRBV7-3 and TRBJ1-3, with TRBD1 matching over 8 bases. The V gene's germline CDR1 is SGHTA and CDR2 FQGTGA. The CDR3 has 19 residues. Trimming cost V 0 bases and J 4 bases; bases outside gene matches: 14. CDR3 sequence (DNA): TGTGCCAGCAGCTTAACGAAATATCTCCTACAGGGGGTCGGAAACACCATATATTTT. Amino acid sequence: CASSLTKYLLQGVGNTIYF.

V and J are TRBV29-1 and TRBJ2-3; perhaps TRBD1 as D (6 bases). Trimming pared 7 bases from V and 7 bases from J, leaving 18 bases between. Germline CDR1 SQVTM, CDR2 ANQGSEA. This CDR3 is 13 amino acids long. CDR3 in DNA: TGCAGCGCCGTAGGGGACGGGACAAATACGCAGTATTTT. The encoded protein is CSAVGDGTNTQYF.

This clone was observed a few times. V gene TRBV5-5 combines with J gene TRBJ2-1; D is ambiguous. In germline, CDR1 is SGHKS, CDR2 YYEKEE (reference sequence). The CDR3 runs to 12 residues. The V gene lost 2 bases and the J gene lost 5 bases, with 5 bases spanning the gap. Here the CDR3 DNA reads TGTGCCAGCAGCTTCTTCGACAATGAGCAGTTCTTC. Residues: CASSFFDNEQFF.

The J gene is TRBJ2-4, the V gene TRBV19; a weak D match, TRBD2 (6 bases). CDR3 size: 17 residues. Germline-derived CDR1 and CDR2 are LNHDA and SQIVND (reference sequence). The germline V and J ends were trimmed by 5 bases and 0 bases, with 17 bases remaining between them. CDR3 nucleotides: TGTGCCAGTAGTTACCCGACGGGGGTCCTAGCCAAAAACATTCAGTACTTC. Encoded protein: CASSYPTGVLAKNIQYF.

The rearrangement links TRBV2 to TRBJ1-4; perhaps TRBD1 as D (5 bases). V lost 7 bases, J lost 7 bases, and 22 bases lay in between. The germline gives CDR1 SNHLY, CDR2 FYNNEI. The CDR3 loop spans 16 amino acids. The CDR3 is CASTREVGGRREKLFF. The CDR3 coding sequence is TGTGCCAGCACGCGGGAGGTCGGGGGACGCCGTGAAAAACTGTTTTTT.

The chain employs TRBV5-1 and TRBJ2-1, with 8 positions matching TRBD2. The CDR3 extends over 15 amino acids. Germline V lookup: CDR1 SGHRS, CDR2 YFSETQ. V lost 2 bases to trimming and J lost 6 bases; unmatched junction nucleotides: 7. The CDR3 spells CASSFPAGDSNEQFF. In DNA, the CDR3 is TGCGCCAGCAGCTTTCCAGCGGGAGACAGCAATGAGCAGTTCTTC.

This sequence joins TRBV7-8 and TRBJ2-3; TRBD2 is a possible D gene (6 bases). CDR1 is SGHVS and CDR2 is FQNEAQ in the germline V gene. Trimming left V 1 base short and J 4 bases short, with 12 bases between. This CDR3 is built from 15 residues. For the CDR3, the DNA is TGTGCCAGCAGCTTAGACTTTAGCGGAGCAGATACGCAGTATTTT. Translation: CASSLDFSGADTQYF.